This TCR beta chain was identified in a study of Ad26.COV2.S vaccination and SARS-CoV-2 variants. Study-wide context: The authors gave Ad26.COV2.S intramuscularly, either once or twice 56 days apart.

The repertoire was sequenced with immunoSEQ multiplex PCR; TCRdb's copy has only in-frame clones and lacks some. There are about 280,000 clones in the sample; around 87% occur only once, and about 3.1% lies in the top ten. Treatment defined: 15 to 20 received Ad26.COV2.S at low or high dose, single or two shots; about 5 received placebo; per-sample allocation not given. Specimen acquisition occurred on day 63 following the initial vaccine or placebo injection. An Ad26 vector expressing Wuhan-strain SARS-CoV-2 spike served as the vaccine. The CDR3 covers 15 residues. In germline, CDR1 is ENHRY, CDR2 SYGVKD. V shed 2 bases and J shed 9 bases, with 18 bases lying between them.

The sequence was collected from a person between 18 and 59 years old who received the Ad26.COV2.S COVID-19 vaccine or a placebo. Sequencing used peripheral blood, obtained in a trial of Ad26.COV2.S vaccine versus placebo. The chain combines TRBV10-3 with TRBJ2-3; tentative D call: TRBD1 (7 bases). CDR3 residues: CAISEALAQGGTQYF. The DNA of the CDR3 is TGTGCCATCAGTGAGGCTCTAGCCCAGGGGGGAACGCAGTATTTT.